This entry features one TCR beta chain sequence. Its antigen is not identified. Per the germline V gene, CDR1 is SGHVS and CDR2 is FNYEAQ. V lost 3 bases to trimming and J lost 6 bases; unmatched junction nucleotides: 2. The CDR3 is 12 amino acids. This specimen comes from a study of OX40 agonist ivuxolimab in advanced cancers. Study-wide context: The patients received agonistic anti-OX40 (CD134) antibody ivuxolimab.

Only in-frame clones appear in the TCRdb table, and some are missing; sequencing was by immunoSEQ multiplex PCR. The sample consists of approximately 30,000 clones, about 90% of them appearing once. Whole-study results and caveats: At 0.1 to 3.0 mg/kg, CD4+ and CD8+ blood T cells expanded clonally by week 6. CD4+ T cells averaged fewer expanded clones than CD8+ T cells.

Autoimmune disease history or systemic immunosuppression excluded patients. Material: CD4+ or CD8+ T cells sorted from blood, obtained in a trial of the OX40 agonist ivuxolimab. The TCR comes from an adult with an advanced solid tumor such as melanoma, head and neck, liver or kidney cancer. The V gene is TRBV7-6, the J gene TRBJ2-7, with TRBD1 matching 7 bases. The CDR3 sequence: CASSLTGLEQYF. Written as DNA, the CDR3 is TGTGCCAGCAGCTTGACAGGGCTCGAGCAGTACTTC.